The 10 T cell receptor beta chains given below trace back to one sample, sequenced in a study of T cell responses to AZD1222 COVID-19 vaccine. Data came from immunoSEQ multiplex PCR; TCRdb stores just in-frame clones and leaves some out. The data contain around 120,000 clones, approximately 90% of them seen just once; the ten biggest clones take up 3.5% to 4%. Here the sequenced sample was peripheral blood, taken 28 days after the second AZD1222 dose. Source of these receptors: an adult who received the AZD1222 COVID-19 vaccine.

This clone has a single count. This chain joins TRBV7-8 and TRBJ1-1; D possibly corresponds to TRBD1 (6 bases). This CDR3 has 14 amino acids. CDR1 and CDR2 (germline): SGHVS, FQNEAQ. V was shortened by 2 bases and J by 6 bases, with 13 bases between the two germline ends. The CDR3 DNA reads TGTGCCAGCAGCTTAATTCAGGGGAGGCCTGAAGCTTTCTTT. Residues: CASSLIQGRPEAFF.

As regards this clone: The sample carries other DNA sequences with the same CDR3. This rearrangement joins TRBV30 to TRBJ1-3, with no clear D. V dropped 3 bases and J dropped 1 base, with 4 bases sitting between them. The CDR3 is 12 residues long. Germline assignment: CDR1 GTSNPN and CDR2 SVGIG (reference sequence). The CDR3 is CAWRGSGNTIYF. The CDR3 nucleotides read TGTGCCTGGAGGGGGTCTGGAAACACCATATATTTT.

J is TRBJ1-1 and V is TRBV29-1, with D possibly TRBD1 on 6 matching bases. The CDR3 totals 11 residues. Germline V gene lookup returns CDR1 SQVTM and CDR2 ANQGSEA. Trimming shortened V by 3 bases and J by 8 bases, and 10 bases separated the two germline ends. CDR3 sequence: CSVDRGREAFF. Here the CDR3 DNA reads TGCAGCGTTGATCGGGGGCGGGAAGCTTTCTTT.

V and J are TRBV5-1 and TRBJ1-1; D not resolved. Germline CDR1 and CDR2: SGHRS and YFSETQ. The CDR3 is 14 residues long. V was cut by 4 bases and J by 0 bases, with 10 bases left in between. CDR3 nucleotides: TGCGCCAGCAGCGCGGACGGGTTGAACACTGAAGCTTTCTTT. Encoded protein: CASSADGLNTEAFF.

The chain links TRBV9 to TRBJ2-3; TRBD1 agrees at 9 bases. Trimming at V came to 0 bases and at J to 6 bases, leaving 2 bases not matched to a gene. This CDR3 region has 14 residues. CDR1 SGDLS and CDR2 YYNGEE come from the germline V gene. CDR3 DNA: TGTGCCAGCAGCGTAGGACAGGGGGGTGATACGCAGTATTTT. Translation gives CASSVGQGGDTQYF.

V gene TRBV30 combines with J gene TRBJ2-7; 14 nucleotides agree with TRBD2. Trimming took 2 bases from V and 4 from J; bases not matched to a gene: 7. There are 16 residues in the CDR3. Per germline, CDR1 GTSNPN and CDR2 SVGIG (reference sequence). As DNA, the CDR3 is TGTGCCTGGAGTAAAGGACTAGCGGGGGGCACGTACGAGCAGTACTTC. Protein product: CAWSKGLAGGTYEQYF.

V and J are TRBV7-3 and TRBJ2-1; 11 nucleotides line up with TRBD2. Germline CDR1 reads SGHTA; CDR2 reads FQGTGA. The V gene end was trimmed by 1 base and the J gene end by 0 bases; junction bases not matched to a gene: 5. CDR3 length: 18 residues. The CDR3 nucleotides are TGTGCCAGCAGCTTAATTCCGACTAGCGGGGTCTCCTACAATGAGCAGTTCTTC. Translation: CASSLIPTSGVSYNEQFF.

The chain recombines TRBV10-3 with TRBJ2-7; the D is unclear. The length of the CDR3 is 15 residues. Germline-derived CDR1 and CDR2 are ENHRY and SYGVKD. The germline V and J ends were trimmed by 4 bases and 3 bases, with 16 bases remaining between them. CDR3 bases: TGTGCCATCAGTGTGGAGACGTCTACAAGCTACGAGCAGTACTTC. Translating it yields CAISVETSTSYEQYF.

The V gene is TRBV18, the J gene TRBJ2-3; TRBD2 matches 8 bases. Germline-derived CDR1 and CDR2 are KGHSH and LQKENI. J gave up 5 bases and V 1 base, and 17 bases lay outside the gene matches. The CDR3 runs 19 residues. CDR3 region: CASSPQPSGRIERVDTQYF. DNA for the CDR3: TGTGCCAGCTCACCACAGCCTAGCGGGCGAATCGAGCGGGTAGATACGCAGTATTTT.

The chain uses TRBV6-5 and TRBJ2-7; D gene ambiguous. CDR1 and CDR2 (germline): MNHEY, SVGAGI. This CDR3 has 12 residues. With 4 bases removed from V and 3 bases from J, the gap between germline ends came to 7 bases. For the CDR3, the DNA is TGTGCCAGCAGTTCCCAAGACTACGAGCAGTACTTC. Translating it yields CASSSQDYEQYF.